The 29 T cell receptor beta chains below come from one sample, sequenced in a study of regulatory T cells in long-lasting Graves disease. Time point in this sample: newly diagnosed GD, antithyroid drugs for less than 3 months. The TCR library used RNA extracted from PBMCs. Assembly of TCR beta libraries relied on iRepertoire HTBI primers together with Arm-PCR of CDR3 regions. Using its own MiXCR run on the multiplex PCR reads, TCRdb lists one record per CDR3 protein. The data show a few hundred thousand distinct CDR3 sequences, approximately 18% seen once. The sample was also reused in another study, on T cells in Graves' hyperthyroidism and ophthalmopathy.

Sequencing used peripheral blood mononuclear cells (PBMCs), obtained at new diagnosis, from a patient treated with antithyroid drugs. These receptors originate from a woman aged 25 to 39 with Graves disease.

The table lists this clonotype with many counts. CDR3 protein: CASSPTRGRGDYGYTF. CDR3 sequence (DNA): TGTGCCAGCAGTCCGACCCGGGGACGGGGTGACTATGGCTACACCTTC. The chain couples TRBV28 to TRBJ1-2; tentatively, D is TRBD1 (5 bases). The CDR3 has 16 residues. Germline V lookup: CDR1 MDHEN, CDR2 SYDVKM. V was clipped by 5 bases and J by 3 bases, with 19 bases between them.

Comment on this clonotype: A single base is all that separates this from a far larger clone, so a read error is likely. This sequence joins TRBV30 and TRBJ2-1, with D possibly being TRBD1 (6 bases). V dropped 8 bases and J dropped 10 bases, with 24 bases sitting between them. Germline assignment: CDR1 GTSNPN and CDR2 SVGIG (reference sequence). This CDR3 has 14 amino acids. DNA of the CDR3: TGTGCCCGGTCCCAGGGGCCATCGGCCCACGAGCAGTTCTTC. It codes for CARSQGPSAHEQFF. Drawing the rest from reference TRBV30 and TRBJ2-1, the complete variable domain is SQTIHQWPATLVQPVGSPLSLECTVEGTSNPNLYWYRQAAGRGLQLLFYSVGIGQISSEVPQNLSASRPQDRQFILSSKKLLLSDSGFYLCARSQGPSAHEQFFGPGTRLTVL.

This clonotype was seen at least ten times. The chain uses TRBV6-1 and TRBJ2-2, with D unclear. V lost 1 base, J lost 4 bases, and 10 bases lay in between. This CDR3 contains 15 residues. From germline, CDR1 is MNHNS and CDR2 SASEGT. CDR3 DNA: TGTGCCAGCAGTGAAGGGGGAAGTGGCACCGGGGAGCTGTTTTTT. This translates into CASSEGGSGTGELFF.

This clonotype was counted many times. This rearrangement joins TRBV3-1 to TRBJ2-7; a possible D gene is TRBD1 (5 bases). Trimming removed 4 bases from V and 2 bases from J, with 9 bases in between. From germline, CDR1 is LGHDT and CDR2 YNNKEL (reference sequence). This CDR3 spans 13 amino acids. DNA of the CDR3: TGTGCCAGCAGCCGGGGCAGCACCTACGAGCAGTACTTC. Its translation is CASSRGSTYEQYF.

This clonotype was counted at least ten times. The V gene is TRBV6-1, the J gene TRBJ2-2; 9 nucleotides line up with TRBD1. Germline CDR1 is MNHNS and CDR2 is SASEGT. The CDR3 loop spans 14 amino acids. V was pared by 6 bases and J by 4 bases, with 3 bases of the junction left unmatched. CDR3 in amino acids: CASRETGGTGELFF. The CDR3 DNA sequence: TGTGCCAGCAGAGAGACAGGGGGCACCGGGGAGCTGTTTTTT.

This clonotype was seen many times. CDR3 amino acids: CASSYSGTGGSEAFF. CDR3 DNA: TGTGCCAGCAGTTACTCAGGGACAGGGGGCTCTGAAGCTTTCTTT. This chain joins TRBV6-2 or TRBV6-3 and TRBJ1-1; TRBD1 matches at 12 bases. The ends lost 0 bases at V and 6 bases at J; junction bases unmatched: 2. Germline V CDR1 and CDR2: MNHEY, SVGEGT. The CDR3 is 15 amino acids.

With regard to this clonotype: It is likely a read error: a sequence one base away is far more abundant. The gene calls are TRBV2 and TRBJ2-1; 10 bases fit TRBD1. The junction had 21 bases not matched to a gene; V was cut back by 6 bases and J by 10 bases. The CDR3 runs to 18 residues. Germline values: CDR1 SNHLY, CDR2 FYNNEI. The CDR3 nucleotides read TGTGCCAGCAGCACCCCCCTGGACAGGGGGAGGCCCCTCTACGAGCAGTTCTTC. Residues: CASSTPLDRGRPLYEQFF.

This clonotype came up many times. V is TRBV2 and J is TRBJ2-1; maybe TRBD1 (6 bases). V was pared by 2 bases and J by 5 bases, with 10 bases between. The CDR3 runs 14 residues. Germline loops: CDR1 SNHLY, CDR2 FYNNEI. CDR3 region: CASSEQGFNNEQFF. The DNA for the CDR3 is TGTGCCAGCAGTGAACAGGGGTTCAACAATGAGCAGTTCTTC.

This clonotype was detected many times. One end of the junction is discordant with germline, which a read error may explain. The J gene is TRBJ1-1, the V gene TRBV5-1; perhaps TRBD1 as D (5 bases). Germline loops: CDR1 SGHRS, CDR2 YFSETQ. The CDR3 contains 13 residues. The chain's CDR3 is CASSLDIGGEAFF. The CDR3 coding sequence is TGTGCCAGCAGCTTGGATATCGGGGGTGAAGCTTTCTTT.

This clonotype was found many times. The V call is TRBV15, the J call TRBJ1-5; TRBD1 matches at 7 bases. Germline V gene data show CDR1 as LNHNV and CDR2 as YYDKDF (reference sequence). The CDR3 loop spans 14 amino acids. V gave up 5 bases and J gave up 6 bases; unmatched junction bases: 7. The CDR3 spells CATSPGQPAQPQHF. Written as DNA, the CDR3 is TGTGCCACCAGCCCGGGACAGCCAGCTCAGCCCCAGCATTTT.

This clonotype was counted many times. The rearrangement uses TRBV11-1 and TRBJ1-1; the D gene is possibly TRBD1 (6 bases). This CDR3 spans 14 amino acids. The germline V gene encodes CDR1 SGHAT and CDR2 FQDESV (reference sequence). Trimming took 5 bases from V and 5 from J, leaving 15 bases between them. CDR3 region: CASSPTGKGTEAFF. In nucleotides, the CDR3 is TGTGCCAGCAGCCCAACAGGGAAAGGGACTGAAGCTTTCTTT.

The chain links TRBV19 to TRBJ2-1, with TRBD2 as a possible D gene (6 bases). There are 14 residues in the CDR3. V dropped 4 bases and J dropped 2 bases, with 9 bases sitting between them. Germline-derived CDR1 and CDR2 are LNHDA and SQIVND (reference sequence). This CDR3 reads CASSTGEPYNEQFF. In nucleotides, the CDR3 is TGTGCCAGTAGTACGGGGGAACCCTACAATGAGCAGTTCTTC.

The chain uses TRBV6-2 or TRBV6-3 and TRBJ2-2, with D perhaps TRBD2 (5 bases). The CDR3 totals 14 residues. Germline loops: CDR1 MNHEY, CDR2 SVGEGT. Trimming shortened V by 3 bases and J by 6 bases, and 11 bases separated the two germline ends. The CDR3 nucleotides are TGTGCCAGCAGTTATCGAGGCGGGCCCGGGGAGCTGTTTTTT. It specifies CASSYRGGPGELFF.

Remarks on this clonotype: Possible read error: a much larger clone is one base away. This sequence joins TRBV6-1 and TRBJ2-1; 7 bases are a match to TRBD2. The CDR3 is 18 residues long. From germline, CDR1 is MNHNS and CDR2 SASEGT. CDR3 sequence: CACSEAGLPFKLYNEQFF. The CDR3 DNA is TGTGCCTGCAGTGAAGCGGGACTTCCATTCAAACTATACAATGAGCAGTTCTTC.

The CDR3 sequence is CASSPEGMRGANVLTF. Written as DNA, the CDR3 is TGCGCCAGCAGCCCCGAGGGGATGCGGGGGGCCAACGTCCTGACTTTC. The chain employs TRBV4-1 and TRBJ2-6, with D possibly called TRBD1 or TRBD2 (5 bases each). Germline loops: CDR1 MGHRA, CDR2 YSYEKL. The CDR3 runs to 16 residues. Trimming took 4 bases from V and 4 from J, leaving 14 bases between them.

This clonotype was seen repeatedly, ten times or more. V usage is TRBV6-1 and J usage is TRBJ1-5; a weak D match, TRBD1 (5 bases). Trimming took 2 bases from V and 3 from J, leaving 11 bases between them. The V gene's germline CDR1 is MNHNS and CDR2 SASEGT. CDR3 length: 15 residues. The CDR3 nucleotides read TGTGCCAGCAGTGAAAGCCAGGGCTACAATCAGCCCCAGCATTTT. Its translation: CASSESQGYNQPQHF.

This clonotype came up many times. V is TRBV28 and J is TRBJ2-7, with D unresolved. Per the germline V gene, CDR1 is MDHEN and CDR2 is SYDVKM. The CDR3 consists of 12 residues. The V and J ends lost 2 bases and 3 bases respectively, with 5 bases between them. CDR3 coding DNA: TGTGCCAGCAGTTTAGAGCTCTACGAGCAGTACTTC. As protein: CASSLELYEQYF.

This clonotype was observed many times. The gene calls are TRBV18 and TRBJ1-3; D ambiguous. There are 16 residues in the CDR3. V was trimmed by 0 bases and J by 0 bases, leaving 9 bases between them. Germline V gene sequence: CDR1 KGHSH, CDR2 LQKENI. The CDR3 sequence: CASSPPPTSSGNTIYF. The CDR3 bases are TGTGCCAGCTCACCACCGCCGACGAGCTCTGGAAACACCATATATTTT. Full variable domain (missing parts from reference TRBV18 and TRBJ1-3): NAGVMQNPRHLVRRRGQEARLRCSPMKGHSHVYWYRQLPEEGLKFMVYLQKENIIDESGMPKERFSAEFPKEGPSILRIQQVVRGDSAAYFCASSPPPTSSGNTIYFGEGSWLTVV.

Written as DNA, the CDR3 is TGTGCCAGCAGCATGCAGAGGTTCAACTATGGCTACACCTTC. Protein: CASSMQRFNYGYTF. V and J are TRBV7-8 and TRBJ1-2; D is ambiguous. This CDR3 is 14 amino acids long. Trimming cost V 5 bases and J 2 bases, with 12 bases left between them. Germline V CDR1 and CDR2: SGHVS, FQNEAQ. Full variable domain (remainder filled in from reference TRBV7-8 and TRBJ1-2): GAGVSQSPRYKVAKRGQDVALRCDPISGHVSLFWYQQALGQGPEFLTYFQNEAQLDKSGLPSDRFFAERPEGSVSTLKIQRTQQEDSAVYLCASSMQRFNYGYTFGSGTRLTVV.

There are many counts of this clonotype. This sequence joins TRBV3-1 and TRBJ2-1; 11 nucleotides align to TRBD2. CDR3 length: 14 amino acids. Germline V gene data show CDR1 as LGHDT and CDR2 as YNNKEL (reference sequence). Trimming removed 6 bases from V and 8 bases from J; junction bases left unmatched: 6. CDR3 coding DNA: TGTGCCAGCAGTCGTAGCGGGGGGGCCCATGAGCAGTTCTTC. Translated: CASSRSGGAHEQFF.

This clonotype was observed many times. The V and J genes are TRBV3-1 and TRBJ2-3, with 16 bases aligning to TRBD2. The CDR3 sequence is 17 residues long. Germline lookup yields CDR1 LGHDT and CDR2 YNNKEL (reference sequence). After removal of 4 bases from V and 6 bases from J, the junction contained 7 bases not matched to a gene. The CDR3 region has the DNA TGTGCCAGCAGCCCCTTCGGGACTAGCGGGGGGGCGGATACGCAGTATTTT. This translates into CASSPFGTSGGADTQYF.

The sample holds many counts of this clonotype. V and J are TRBV28 and TRBJ2-1; 14 nucleotides align to TRBD2. Germline loops: CDR1 MDHEN, CDR2 SYDVKM. The CDR3 loop spans 15 amino acids. The V and J ends lost 5 bases and 7 bases, in that order; junction bases with no gene match: 4. This chain's CDR3 is CASSLTSGRANEQFF. The CDR3 region has the DNA TGTGCCAGCAGTCTGACTAGCGGGAGGGCGAATGAGCAGTTCTTC.

In its sample, this clonotype was seen a few times. The genes are TRBV7-3 and TRBJ2-1, with TRBD1 as a possible D gene (6 bases). The CDR3 sequence is 13 residues long. V was clipped by 5 bases and J by 5 bases, with 10 bases between them. CDR1 and CDR2 from the germline V gene are SGHTA and FQGTGA. CDR3 in amino acids: CASSVHRDNEQFF. The DNA for the CDR3 is TGTGCCAGCAGCGTACACAGGGACAATGAGCAGTTCTTC.

The table lists this clonotype with many counts. The rearrangement links TRBV2 to TRBJ1-1, with D maybe TRBD1 (5 bases). CDR3 length: 13 residues. Trimming pared 4 bases from V and 8 bases from J, leaving 14 bases between. The germline gives CDR1 SNHLY, CDR2 FYNNEI. Here the CDR3 DNA reads TGTGCCAGCAGTGTTCGGGGGGTTGGCGAAGCTTTCTTT. Its protein is CASSVRGVGEAFF.

This clonotype was seen at least ten times. The rearrangement uses TRBV18 and TRBJ2-1; the D is unclear. The CDR3 sequence is 14 residues long. V lost 0 bases, J lost 4 bases, and 7 bases lay in between. Germline V lookup: CDR1 KGHSH, CDR2 LQKENI. The CDR3 nucleotides read TGTGCCAGCTCACCACCGCTAACATACAATGAGCAGTTCTTC. Translating it yields CASSPPLTYNEQFF.

This clonotype was picked up many times. This chain links TRBV28 with TRBJ2-7, with TRBD1 matching over 7 bases. This CDR3 has 14 residues. The V gene's germline CDR1 is MDHEN and CDR2 SYDVKM. J gave up 3 bases and V 5 bases, and 7 bases lay outside the gene matches. The DNA of the CDR3 is TGTGCCAGCAGTCCCCCGGGACAGCTCTACGAGCAGTACTTC. Its translation: CASSPPGQLYEQYF.

This clonotype was counted at least ten times. The chain uses TRBV6-5 and TRBJ2-7, with D uncertain. CDR1 and CDR2 from the germline V gene are MNHEY and SVGAGI. There are 15 residues in the CDR3. Trimming pared 2 bases from V and 2 bases from J, leaving 13 bases between. Here the CDR3 reads CASSYDAELPYEQYF. CDR3 DNA: TGTGCCAGCAGTTACGACGCGGAGCTGCCCTACGAGCAGTACTTC.

The chain recombines TRBV7-8 with TRBJ2-3; TRBD1 aligns across 7 bases. CDR3 size: 16 residues. The germline CDR1 and CDR2 sequences are SGHVS and FQNEAQ. V lost 5 bases, J lost 1 base, and 9 bases stayed unmatched. CDR3 nucleotide sequence: TGTGCCAGCAGCCAAACGACAGGGTTGGGCACAGATACGCAGTATTTT. This gives the protein CASSQTTGLGTDTQYF.

The rearrangement uses TRBV15 and TRBJ2-1; no definite D call. V was trimmed by 3 bases and J by 0 bases, leaving 15 bases between them. Germline CDR1 reads LNHNV; CDR2 reads YYDKDF (reference sequence). The CDR3 is made up of 17 amino acids. CDR3 bases: TGTGCCACCAGCAGGGACCCGTCGGCTAGCTCCTACAATGAGCAGTTCTTC. It codes for CATSRDPSASSYNEQFF.